What follows is one TCR beta chain and its context. Its antigen is not known. Compared with germline, one end of the junction differs, possibly owing to a read error. The sample belongs to a study of tumor and adjacent non-tumor tissue in lung cancer. Germline CDR1 reads SGHNT; CDR2 reads YENEEA. The CDR3 contains 16 residues. A modified ARM-PCR protocol with three rounds of nested PCR amplified TCRbeta. One entry per CDR3 protein results from TCRdb running MiXCR on the multiplex PCR reads. Of fewer than 130,000 distinct CDR3 sequences listed, 75% to 90% are singletons. General observations from the study: In normal lung, the top 100 clones were significantly more dominant than in tumor. Higher tumor TCR diversity was associated with shorter survival.

This sample's RNA came from whole unsorted tissue. Between August and November 2014, newly diagnosed, chemotherapy-naive lung cancer patients underwent thoracic surgery in China. Specimen: lung tumor tissue. This receptor was obtained from a man between 65 and 85 years old with non-small cell lung cancer. The chain links TRBV11-3 to TRBJ1-4; D call uncertain. CDR3 nucleotide sequence: TGTGCCATCAGCTTAGTAGGTGGAACGTCTAATGGAAAACTGTTTTTC. Its protein product is CAISLVGGTSNGKLFF.